One sample yielded the 29 T cell receptor beta chains listed below, sequenced in a study of shared clonotypes between healthy human individuals. Libraries were prepared by immunoSEQ multiplex PCR; TCRdb keeps only in-frame clonotypes and omits some of them. This table has some 2,000,000 clones, 85% to 95% appearing once. The source material was naive CD4+ T cells sorted from blood. The subset: CD45RA+ positively selected. These receptors originate from a man between 18 and 29 years old in good health.

V and J are TRBV30 and TRBJ2-7; D uncertain. CDR1 and CDR2 from the germline V gene are GTSNPN and SVGIG (reference sequence). This CDR3 region has 12 residues. The germline V and J ends were trimmed by 0 bases and 3 bases, with 6 bases remaining between them. CDR3 coding DNA: TGTGCCTGGAGTGTAGAGGACTACGAGCAGTACTTC. The encoded protein is CAWSVEDYEQYF.

This clone was recorded once. The CDR3 DNA reads as TGCAGCGTTGAAATAGGGACTAGGGGCGTAGATACGCAGTATTTT. The encoded protein is CSVEIGTRGVDTQYF. This sequence joins TRBV29-1 and TRBJ2-3; 8 nucleotides match TRBD2. Per the germline V gene, CDR1 is SQVTM and CDR2 is ANQGSEA. This CDR3 spans 15 amino acids. With V trimmed by 2 bases and J by 5 bases, 9 bases remained unmatched.

The genes are TRBV11-3 and TRBJ2-5; D is uncertain. Germline CDR1 reads SGHNT; CDR2 reads YENEEA. Trimming pared 0 bases from V and 1 base from J, leaving 12 bases between. This CDR3 has 16 amino acids. The CDR3 spells CASSLEVGATQETQYF. CDR3 coding DNA: TGTGCCAGCAGCTTAGAGGTTGGCGCCACCCAAGAGACCCAGTACTTC.

Worth noting for this clone: The sample carries other DNA sequences with the same CDR3. The rearrangement links TRBV11-3 to TRBJ2-7, with D possibly being TRBD1 (6 bases). CDR3 length: 14 residues. The V and J ends lost 6 bases and 0 bases respectively, with 12 bases between them. Germline CDR1 is SGHNT and CDR2 is YENEEA. CDR3 sequence (DNA): TGTGCCAGCAGTCCGGACAGAAGCTCCTACGAGCAGTACTTC. Translated, it gives CASSPDRSSYEQYF. Full variable domain (remainder filled in from reference TRBV11-3 and TRBJ2-7): EAGVVQSPRYKIIEKKQPVAFWCNPISGHNTLYWYLQNLGQGPELLIRYENEEAVDDSQLPKDRFSAERLKGVDSTLKIQPAELGDSAVYLCASSPDRSSYEQYFGPGTRLTVT.

This rearrangement joins TRBV2 to TRBJ2-1; the match to TRBD1 covers 8 bases. Germline lookup yields CDR1 SNHLY and CDR2 FYNNEI. Trimming cost V 6 bases and J 2 bases; bases outside gene matches: 6. The CDR3 spans 15 residues. The CDR3 is CASSTDRVTYNEQFF. CDR3 in DNA: TGTGCCAGCAGCACGGACAGGGTGACCTACAATGAGCAGTTCTTC.

This sequence joins TRBV11-2 and TRBJ2-3, with 11 positions matching TRBD2. The CDR3 spans 16 residues. The V gene's germline CDR1 is SGHAT and CDR2 FQNNGV. With V trimmed by 5 bases and J by 2 bases, 6 bases remained unmatched. The CDR3 DNA is TGTGCCAGCAGCCATAGCGGGGGGGCCAACACAGATACGCAGTATTTT. Translated, it gives CASSHSGGANTDTQYF.

Comments on this clone: Other DNA sequences from this sample encode an identical CDR3 as well. V is TRBV20-1 and J is TRBJ2-1; D call uncertain. The germline V and J ends were trimmed by 1 base and 5 bases, with 3 bases remaining between them. This CDR3 has 11 amino acids. CDR1 is DFQATT, CDR2 SNEGSKA, per germline (reference sequence). CDR3 DNA sequence: TGCAGTGCTAGAGGGCACAATGAGCAGTTCTTC. Translating gives CSARGHNEQFF.

The chain employs TRBV6-1 and TRBJ2-7, with TRBD1 matching 8 bases. This CDR3 is built from 15 residues. Germline V lookup: CDR1 MNHNS, CDR2 SASEGT. After removal of 6 bases from V and 4 bases from J, the junction contained 11 bases not matched to a gene. CDR3: CASSRSRQGPYEQYF. CDR3 sequence (DNA): TGTGCCAGCAGCCGGTCCCGACAGGGGCCGTACGAGCAGTACTTC.

V is TRBV6-1 and J is TRBJ1-5; TRBD1 matches 7 bases. CDR3 length equals 14 residues. In germline, CDR1 is MNHNS, CDR2 SASEGT. The trim removed 7 bases at V and 4 bases at J, leaving 7 bases unmatched. CDR3 in amino acids: CASTLGQVNQPQHF. In nucleotides, the CDR3 is TGTGCCAGCACCCTCGGACAGGTTAATCAGCCCCAGCATTTT.

The genes are TRBV6-1 and TRBJ2-7; D is unresolved. Germline lookup yields CDR1 MNHNS and CDR2 SASEGT. This CDR3 has 13 amino acids. V was cut by 6 bases and J by 2 bases, with 11 bases left in between. CDR3 protein: CASRATSPYEQYF. The DNA for the CDR3 is TGTGCCAGCAGGGCGACAAGCCCCTACGAGCAGTACTTC.

This clone was detected many times. V usage is TRBV2 and J usage is TRBJ2-7; the D gene could be TRBD1 or TRBD2 (5 bases each). CDR1 is SNHLY and CDR2 is FYNNEI in the germline V gene. V was clipped by 8 bases and J by 3 bases, with 8 bases between them. The CDR3 sequence is 11 residues long. The CDR3 sequence: CASGAGYEQYF. DNA for the CDR3: TGTGCCAGCGGGGCGGGCTACGAGCAGTACTTC.

This chain connects TRBV11-2 to TRBJ1-1, with 7 bases fitting TRBD1. There are 15 residues in the CDR3. Germline V lookup: CDR1 SGHAT, CDR2 FQNNGV. Trimming cost V 7 bases and J 5 bases; bases outside gene matches: 13. The CDR3 protein is CASTIRQGGRTEAFF. CDR3 coding DNA: TGTGCCAGCACCATACGACAGGGAGGAAGGACTGAAGCTTTCTTT.

The rearrangement joins TRBV18 to TRBJ1-4; D not certain. Germline CDR1 reads KGHSH; CDR2 reads LQKENI. Trimming shortened V by 2 bases and J by 0 bases, and 13 bases separated the two germline ends. The CDR3 is 17 amino acids. The CDR3 reads CASSPSLNHPTNEKLFF. The CDR3 DNA sequence: TGTGCCAGCTCACCATCCCTTAACCACCCAACTAATGAAAAACTGTTTTTT. Full variable domain (missing parts from reference TRBV18 and TRBJ1-4): NAGVMQNPRHLVRRRGQEARLRCSPMKGHSHVYWYRQLPEEGLKFMVYLQKENIIDESGMPKERFSAEFPKEGPSILRIQQVVRGDSAAYFCASSPSLNHPTNEKLFFGSGTQLSVL.

The chain couples TRBV21-1 to TRBJ1-1; TRBD1, the D gene given by the table, was not confirmed from the DNA. TRBV21-1 is an annotated pseudogene. The CDR3 runs 16 residues. CDR3 in amino acids: CASSKKPGTGRAEAFF. The CDR3, as DNA: TGTGCCAGCAGCAAGAAACCAGGGACAGGGAGGGCTGAAGCTTTCTTT.

CDR3 amino acids: CASSDASGGGGELFF. The CDR3 DNA reads TGTGCCAGCAGTGACGCTAGCGGGGGTGGCGGGGAGCTGTTTTTT. The chain combines TRBV25-1 with TRBJ2-2; TRBD2 aligns across 10 bases. Unmatched junction bases numbered 5, after V lost 3 bases and J lost 7 bases. Germline V gives CDR1 MGHDK, CDR2 SYGVNS. This CDR3 is 15 amino acids long.

Of note for this clone: Different DNA sequences within this sample yield the same CDR3. The V and J genes are TRBV30 and TRBJ1-1; tentatively, D is TRBD1 (6 bases). The CDR3 is 13 amino acids. Trimming pared 2 bases from V and 0 bases from J, leaving 7 bases between. CDR1 is GTSNPN, CDR2 SVGIG, per germline (reference sequence). This CDR3 is CAWSRGLNTEAFF. As DNA, the CDR3 is TGTGCCTGGAGTAGGGGGTTGAACACTGAAGCTTTCTTT.

This rearrangement joins TRBV10-2 to TRBJ2-7; D could derive from TRBD1 or TRBD2 (5 bases each). V was clipped by 4 bases and J by 2 bases, with 9 bases between them. In germline, CDR1 is WSHSY, CDR2 SAAADI. The CDR3 loop spans 13 amino acids. The CDR3 DNA follows: TGCGCCAGCAGTGTCAGGGAGCCCTACGAGCAGTACTTC. This sequence encodes CASSVREPYEQYF.

This chain links TRBV6-5 with TRBJ2-7, with D possibly called TRBD1 or TRBD2 (5 bases each). Germline-derived CDR1 and CDR2 are MNHEY and SVGAGI. CDR3 length equals 11 residues. The CDR3 region is CASSIGAEQYF. The CDR3 DNA follows: TGTGCTTCCAGCATCGGGGCCGAGCAGTACTTC.

The chain joins TRBV25-1 to TRBJ1-4; TRBD1 matches 7 bases. J was trimmed by 0 bases and V by 8 bases; bases with no gene match: 12. Per germline, CDR1 MGHDK and CDR2 SYGVNS. CDR3 length equals 17 residues. Written as DNA, the CDR3 is TGTGCCAGCTGGGGGAGGACAGGCCCTGCAACTAATGAAAAACTGTTTTTT. This encodes CASWGRTGPATNEKLFF.

This chain joins TRBV18 and TRBJ1-1; D ambiguous. Trimming took 2 bases from V and 5 from J, leaving 12 bases between them. Germline V lookup: CDR1 KGHSH, CDR2 LQKENI. The CDR3 totals 14 residues. CDR3 loop: CASSPGESQTEAFF. The CDR3 DNA reads as TGTGCCAGCTCACCAGGGGAGAGTCAAACTGAAGCTTTCTTT.

This sequence joins TRBV7-2 and TRBJ2-5; D call uncertain. The V gene's germline CDR1 is SGHTA and CDR2 FQGNSA. The V end was cut by 5 bases, the J end by 7 bases, with 11 bases between. There are 12 residues in the CDR3. Written as DNA, the CDR3 is TGTGCCAGCAGCCCCCCTTCACTGACCCAGTACTTC. Translating it yields CASSPPSLTQYF.

The chain has TRBV5-1 and TRBJ2-7; 8 nucleotides agree with TRBD2. From germline, CDR1 is SGHRS and CDR2 YFSETQ. CDR3 size: 15 residues. The V gene end was trimmed by 0 bases and the J gene end by 3 bases; junction bases not matched to a gene: 5. CDR3 nucleotide sequence: TGCGCCAGCAGCTTGGGAATAGCGGGATACTACGAGCAGTACTTC. Translated: CASSLGIAGYYEQYF.

In regard to this clone: Other DNA sequences within the sample encode an identical CDR3. This chain uses TRBV7-9 with TRBJ2-5, with D perhaps TRBD2 (6 bases). CDR3 length: 13 residues. The germline V gene has CDR1 SEHNR and CDR2 FQNEAQ (reference sequence). V lost 4 bases to trimming and J lost 5 bases, with 11 bases between them. The CDR3 region has the DNA TGTGCCAGCAGCTCCGGGAGAAGGGAGACCCAGTACTTC. Its protein product is CASSSGRRETQYF.

The chain recombines TRBV7-2 with TRBJ2-5; D might be TRBD2 (6 bases). Deletions cut 2 bases from V and 4 bases from J, with 14 bases between. The germline V gene encodes CDR1 SGHTA and CDR2 FQGNSA. This CDR3 region has 15 residues. In DNA, the CDR3 is TGTGCCAGCAGCTTAATAGGGCGGGACCCAGAGACCCAGTACTTC. Protein sequence: CASSLIGRDPETQYF. Based on the CDR3 plus reference TRBV7-2 and TRBJ2-5, the full variable domain is GAGVSQSPSNKVTEKGKDVELRCDPISGHTALYWYRQSLGQGLEFLIYFQGNSAPDKSGLPSDRFSAERTGGSVSTLTIQRTQQEDSAVYLCASSLIGRDPETQYFGPGTRLLVL.

This clone was detected once. Other DNA sequences in the same sample also yield this CDR3. The CDR3 DNA reads as TGTGCCAGCTCATCCTCTGGGTCCTACGAGCAGTACTTC. Amino acids: CASSSSGSYEQYF. The rearrangement uses TRBV18 and TRBJ2-7; no firm D call. CDR3 length: 13 amino acids. In germline, CDR1 is KGHSH, CDR2 LQKENI. V lost 5 bases, J lost 1 base, and 9 bases lay in between.

Concerning this clone: Other DNA sequences in the same sample also yield this CDR3. This chain joins TRBV2 and TRBJ2-2; 7 nucleotides line up with TRBD1. The CDR3 is made up of 15 amino acids. CDR1 is SNHLY, CDR2 FYNNEI, per germline. V gave up 8 bases and J gave up 0 bases; unmatched junction bases: 6. The DNA for the CDR3 is TGTGCCAGCCGCCCCGGGACAGCGAACACCGGGGAGCTGTTTTTT. Protein product: CASRPGTANTGELFF.

This chain connects TRBV6-5 to TRBJ2-1; TRBD2 might be the D (5 bases). This CDR3 has 15 amino acids. Germline loops: CDR1 MNHEY, CDR2 SVGAGI. Trimming took 6 bases from V and 7 from J, leaving 19 bases between them. The CDR3 DNA reads as TGTGCCAGCAGCGGCACTGAGGTGCCGGGGAATGAGCAGTTCTTC. Its translation is CASSGTEVPGNEQFF.

About this clone: The sample carries other DNA sequences with the same CDR3. This rearrangement joins TRBV5-6 to TRBJ2-7; perhaps TRBD1 as D (6 bases). V lost 3 bases and J 1 base, leaving 8 bases between the germline ends. CDR3 length equals 13 residues. Germline V gives CDR1 SGHDT, CDR2 YYEEEE. CDR3 sequence reads: CASSSTGSYEQYF. CDR3 DNA sequence: TGTGCCAGCAGCTCGACAGGATCCTACGAGCAGTACTTC.

This chain links TRBV6-6 with TRBJ2-1, with D unclear. With 5 bases removed from V and 8 bases from J, the gap between germline ends came to 10 bases. The CDR3 loop spans 12 amino acids. CDR1 and CDR2 (germline): MNHNY, SVGAGI (reference sequence). CDR3 sequence reads: CASSADGDEQFF. The CDR3 nucleotides are TGTGCCAGCAGTGCCGACGGCGATGAGCAGTTCTTC.